Detailed here is one T cell receptor beta chain. This specimen belongs to a study of T cells in tumors after PD-1 blockade. On the study more broadly: Patients had no prior checkpoint blockade, systemic immunosuppressants, or anti-cancer therapy within 4 weeks. Peripheral blood samples averaged around 40,000 unique clonotypes and some 100,000 templates.

Generated by immunoSEQ multiplex PCR, the TCRdb table keeps only in-frame clones and is missing some. The data show approximately 60,000 clones, about 74% seen once. With 4 bases removed from V and 0 bases from J, the gap between germline ends came to 11 bases. Germline loops: CDR1 SGHKS, CDR2 YYEKEE (reference sequence). The CDR3 is made up of 15 amino acids. The clonotype comes from a human donor with basal cell carcinoma. The chain recombines TRBV5-5 with TRBJ1-5; D not resolved. The material was PBMCs, obtained after anti-PD-1 treatment. The CDR3 spells CASSLDGVSNQPQHF. CDR3 coding DNA: TGTGCCAGCAGCCTCGACGGGGTTAGCAATCAGCCCCAGCATTTT.